This record looks at one T cell receptor (beta chain) sequence and its context. Its antigen remains unknown. The sample belongs to a study of T-cell reconstitution after alpha-beta-depleted transplantation in children. General study findings and limits: In some patients, recipient T cells and intrathymic progenitors surviving conditioning explained high day-60 diversity. T-cell counts and diversity at one year post-transplant came mainly from newly produced T cells. Reportedly, only several hundred clones from non-depleted graft cells drove alpha-beta T-cell counts at about two months.

V dropped 6 bases and J dropped 4; count of bases not matched to a gene: 14. CDR3 length: 17 amino acids. CDR1 and CDR2 (germline): DFQATT, SNEGSKA (reference sequence). Unique molecular identifiers tagged the TCRbeta library. TCRdb called the PCR reads again in MiXCR, with one record for every CDR3 protein. The profile shows more than 400,000 distinct CDR3 sequences, around two fifths of them singletons. The specimen was PBMCs, collected before TCRalphabeta/CD19-depleted stem cell transplant. This sequence was found in a girl aged 2-10 years with aplastic anemia, due to receive a stem cell transplant. The gene calls are TRBV20-1 and TRBJ2-1; 11 bases line up with TRBD2. The CDR3 region is CSALGTSGSPGYNEQFF. As DNA, the CDR3 is TGCAGTGCCCTAGGAACTAGCGGGAGCCCGGGATACAATGAGCAGTTCTTC.